This T cell receptor beta chain was identified in a study of blood T cell repertoires in COVID-19. Libraries were prepared by immunoSEQ multiplex PCR; TCRdb keeps only in-frame clonotypes and omits some of them. The table lists some 190,000 clones, more than 75% of them singletons, with about a sixth in the top ten. Individuals aged about 18 to 89 years were recruited from some 26 US areas. Germline CDR1 and CDR2: SEHNR and FQNEAQ (reference sequence). The CDR3 loop spans 14 amino acids. V dropped 2 bases and J dropped 2 bases, with 9 bases sitting between them. This clonotype was sampled from a woman between 50 and 59 years old with acute COVID-19. The rearrangement joins TRBV7-9 to TRBJ2-5, with a weak D call TRBD1 (6 bases). The sample taken for sequencing was PBMCs or T cells enriched from blood (not recorded which). The CDR3 loop reads CASSLSGQQETQYF. The CDR3 nucleotides read TGTGCCAGCAGCTTATCTGGACAGCAAGAGACCCAGTACTTC.